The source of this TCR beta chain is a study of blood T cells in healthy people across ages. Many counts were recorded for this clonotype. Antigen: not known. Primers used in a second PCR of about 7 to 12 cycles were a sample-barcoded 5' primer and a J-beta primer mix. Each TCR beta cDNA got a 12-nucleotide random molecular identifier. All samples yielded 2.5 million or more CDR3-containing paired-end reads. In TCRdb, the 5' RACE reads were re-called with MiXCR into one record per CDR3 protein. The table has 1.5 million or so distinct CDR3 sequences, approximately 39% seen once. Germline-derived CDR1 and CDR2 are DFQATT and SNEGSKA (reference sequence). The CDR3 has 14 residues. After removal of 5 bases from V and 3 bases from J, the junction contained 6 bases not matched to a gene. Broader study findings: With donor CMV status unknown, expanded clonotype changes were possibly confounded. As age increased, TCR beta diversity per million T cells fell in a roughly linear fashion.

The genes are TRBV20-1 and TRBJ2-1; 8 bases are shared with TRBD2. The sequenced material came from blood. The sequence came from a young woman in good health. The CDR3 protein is CSASSGSVYNEQFF. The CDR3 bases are TGCAGTGCTTCCAGCGGGAGTGTCTACAATGAGCAGTTCTTC.